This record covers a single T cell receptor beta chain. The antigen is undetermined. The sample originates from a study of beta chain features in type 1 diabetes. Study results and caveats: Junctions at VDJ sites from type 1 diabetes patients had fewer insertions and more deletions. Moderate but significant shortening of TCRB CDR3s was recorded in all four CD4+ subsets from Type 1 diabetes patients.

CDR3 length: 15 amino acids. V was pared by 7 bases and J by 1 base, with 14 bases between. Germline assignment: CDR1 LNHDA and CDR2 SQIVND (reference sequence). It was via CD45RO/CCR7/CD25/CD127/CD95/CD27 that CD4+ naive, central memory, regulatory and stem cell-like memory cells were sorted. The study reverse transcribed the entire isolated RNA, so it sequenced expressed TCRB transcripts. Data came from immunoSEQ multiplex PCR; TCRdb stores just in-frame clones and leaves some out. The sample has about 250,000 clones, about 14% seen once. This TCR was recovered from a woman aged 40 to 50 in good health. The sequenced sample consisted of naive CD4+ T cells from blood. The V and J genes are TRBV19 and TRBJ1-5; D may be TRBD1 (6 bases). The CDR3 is CASNRQGQSNQPQHF. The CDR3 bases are TGTGCCAGTAATCGCCAGGGGCAGAGCAATCAGCCCCAGCATTTT.